Following are 17 T cell receptor beta chains from one sample sequenced in a study of T cell changes during pregnancy in multiple sclerosis. Here immunoSEQ multiplex PCR was the method, and the copy in TCRdb shows in-frame clones only, minus some. The repertoire has about 60,000 clones, around 93% of them found once; the top ten carry 3% to 4%. The sequencing used CD8+ T cells from peripheral blood mononuclear cells, collected in the second trimester of pregnancy. The receptors were sampled from a female donor with multiple sclerosis, enrolled in a pregnancy study.

V usage is TRBV4-1 and J usage is TRBJ2-1, with 9 bases aligning to TRBD1. Germline CDR1 MGHRA, CDR2 YSYEKL. Losses at the gene ends were 1 base for V and 8 bases for J; bases not matched to a gene: 12. The CDR3 is made up of 17 amino acids. Here the CDR3 reads CASSQARVGTGYDEQFF. CDR3 DNA sequence: TGCGCCAGCAGCCAAGCTAGGGTGGGGACAGGGTACGATGAGCAGTTCTTC.

CDR3 region: CASSPRVNPTDTQYF. The CDR3 DNA follows: TGTGCCAGCAGTCCGAGGGTTAATCCCACAGATACGCAGTATTTT. The chain links TRBV28 to TRBJ2-3; weak D call: TRBD2 (5 bases). Germline CDR1 MDHEN, CDR2 SYDVKM. The length of the CDR3 is 15 residues. The germline V and J ends were trimmed by 5 bases and 2 bases, with 14 bases remaining between them.

The rearrangement joins TRBV29-1 to TRBJ1-1; D perhaps matches TRBD1 (6 bases). V lost 7 bases to trimming and J lost 5 bases, with 20 bases between them. The CDR3 runs 14 residues. CDR1 is SQVTM and CDR2 is ANQGSEA in the germline V gene. The CDR3 sequence: CSAVVGGGGTEAFF. In DNA, the CDR3 is TGCAGCGCCGTAGTGGGGGGAGGGGGGACTGAAGCTTTCTTT.

The chain joins TRBV14 to TRBJ1-1, with 10 bases identical to TRBD1. Germline assignment: CDR1 SGHDN and CDR2 FVKESK. J lost 0 bases, V lost 1 base, and 5 bases had no gene match. The CDR3 spans 17 residues. The CDR3 sequence is CASSQAGQGVMNTEAFF. The CDR3 coding sequence is TGTGCCAGCAGCCAAGCCGGACAGGGGGTCATGAACACTGAAGCTTTCTTT.

This clone was observed once. J is TRBJ2-1 and V is TRBV7-9; the D is unclear. The CDR3 sequence is 12 residues long. Deletions cut 0 bases from V and 7 bases from J, with 4 bases between. CDR1 SEHNR and CDR2 FQNEAQ come from the germline V gene (reference sequence). The CDR3 here is CASSLARNEQFF. CDR3 bases: TGTGCCAGCAGCTTAGCACGGAATGAGCAGTTCTTC.

V gene TRBV29-1 combines with J gene TRBJ2-7; 12 nucleotides align to TRBD1. Germline V gives CDR1 SQVTM, CDR2 ANQGSEA. This CDR3 contains 14 residues. J was trimmed by 5 bases and V by 1 base; bases with no gene match: 3. CDR3 protein: CSVEGGTGGNEQYF. CDR3 in DNA: TGCAGCGTTGAAGGCGGGACAGGGGGCAACGAGCAGTACTTC.

V gene TRBV7-3 combines with J gene TRBJ2-1; weak D call: TRBD2 (8 bases). Per germline, CDR1 SGHTA and CDR2 FQGTGA. The CDR3 spans 17 residues. V was shortened by 5 bases and J by 5 bases, with 22 bases between the two germline ends. The CDR3 coding sequence is TGTGCCAGCAGCCTCGGGCGGGGGGACAGATATAACAATGAGCAGTTCTTC. It encodes CASSLGRGDRYNNEQFF. The complete variable domain, with remaining parts taken from reference TRBV7-3 and TRBJ2-1, reads GAGVSQTPSNKVTEKGKYVELRCDPISGHTALYWYRQSLGQGPEFLIYFQGTGAADDSGLPNDRFFAVRPEGSVSTLKIQRTERGDSAVYLCASSLGRGDRYNNEQFFGPGTRLTVL.

The chain is built from TRBV7-9 and TRBJ2-3; D is ambiguous. Germline CDR1 and CDR2: SEHNR and FQNEAQ (reference sequence). The CDR3 covers 15 residues. V shed 1 base and J shed 0 bases, with 8 bases lying between them. The CDR3 sequence: CASSLETGSTDTQYF. The CDR3 DNA follows: TGTGCCAGCAGCTTAGAGACTGGAAGCACAGATACGCAGTATTTT.

This rearrangement joins TRBV5-1 to TRBJ1-4, with 11 positions matching TRBD1. The CDR3 totals 16 residues. Germline values: CDR1 SGHRS, CDR2 YFSETQ. V lost 5 bases to trimming and J lost 0 bases; unmatched junction nucleotides: 3. The CDR3 coding sequence is TGCGCCAGCAGGGACAGGGGGCTTGCAACTAATGAAAAACTGTTTTTT. This translates into CASRDRGLATNEKLFF.

The chain is built from TRBV9 and TRBJ2-3; TRBD1 is a possible D gene (6 bases). The CDR3 is 15 amino acids. The V gene lost 0 bases and the J gene lost 5 bases, with 13 bases spanning the gap. Looked up from germline, CDR1 is SGDLS and CDR2 is YYNGEE. The CDR3 sequence is CASSVAWTVKDTQYF. The CDR3 DNA sequence: TGTGCCAGCAGCGTAGCTTGGACAGTGAAAGATACGCAGTATTTT.

This clone was seen a single time. The CDR3 sequence: CASSLVGGLEEQYF. As DNA, the CDR3 is TGTGCCAGCAGCTTAGTCGGGGGGCTAGAGGAGCAGTACTTC. V gene TRBV7-2 combines with J gene TRBJ2-7, with D possibly TRBD2 on 7 matching bases. The CDR3 has 14 amino acids. Germline V gene sequence: CDR1 SGHTA, CDR2 FQGNSA. V was cut by 1 base and J by 7 bases, with 14 bases left in between. Full variable domain (rest looked up from reference TRBV7-2 and TRBJ2-7): GAGVSQSPSNKVTEKGKDVELRCDPISGHTALYWYRQSLGQGLEFLIYFQGNSAPDKSGLPSDRFSAERTGGSVSTLTIQRTQQEDSAVYLCASSLVGGLEEQYFGPGTRLTVT.

This clone was counted a few times. The rearrangement links TRBV11-2 to TRBJ2-2; no definite D call. CDR1 SGHAT and CDR2 FQNNGV come from the germline V gene. V shed 5 bases and J shed 1 base, with 11 bases lying between them. The CDR3 contains 15 residues. CDR3 sequence (DNA): TGTGCCAGCAGCCTTCATAGAATGAACACCGGGGAGCTGTTTTTT. Protein product: CASSLHRMNTGELFF.

The rearrangement joins TRBV7-8 to TRBJ2-2; TRBD2 might be the D (6 bases). The CDR3 loop spans 16 amino acids. Germline V gene lookup returns CDR1 SGHVS and CDR2 FQNEAQ. V dropped 0 bases and J dropped 7 bases, with 15 bases sitting between them. The CDR3 DNA is TGTGCCAGCAGCTTAGCAGGCGGGGCCGCCGGCGGGGAGCTGTTTTTT. It encodes CASSLAGGAAGGELFF.

V is TRBV7-9 and J is TRBJ1-3; perhaps TRBD1 as D (5 bases). Between the trimmed V and J ends, which lost 1 base and 2 bases, there was a span of 15 bases. CDR3 size: 17 residues. Germline V lookup: CDR1 SEHNR, CDR2 FQNEAQ (reference sequence). This CDR3 reads CASSLEDGGTAGNTIYF. The CDR3 bases are TGTGCCAGCAGCTTAGAGGATGGGGGGACCGCTGGAAACACCATATATTTT. Complete variable domain (other parts from reference TRBV7-9 and TRBJ1-3): DTGVSQNPRHKITKRGQNVTFRCDPISEHNRLYWYRQTLGQGPEFLTYFQNEAQLEKSRLLSDRFSAERPKGSFSTLEIQRTEQGDSAMYLCASSLEDGGTAGNTIYFGEGSWLTVV.

This chain uses TRBV12-5 with TRBJ1-5, with 8 bases lining up with TRBD1. The CDR3 runs 15 residues. Germline V lookup: CDR1 LGHNT, CDR2 FRNRAP. Unmatched junction bases numbered 9, after V lost 5 bases and J lost 6 bases. In DNA, the CDR3 is TGTGCTAGTGGTAAGATCGGACAGGGTATTCAGCCCCAGCATTTT. The encoded protein is CASGKIGQGIQPQHF.

The chain has TRBV27 and TRBJ2-7; possibly TRBD2 for D (7 bases). Germline loops: CDR1 MNHEY, CDR2 SMNVEV (reference sequence). The CDR3 length is 15 residues. V gave up 8 bases and J gave up 4 bases, with 21 bases separating them. CDR3 bases: TGTGCCAGCCGACTGGGGGGGGCAAGAACTTACGAGCAGTACTTC. Amino acids: CASRLGGARTYEQYF.

This chain links TRBV9 with TRBJ2-7, with D perhaps matching TRBD2 (7 bases). With 4 bases removed from V and 7 bases from J, the gap between germline ends came to 21 bases. The CDR3 runs 15 residues. Germline CDR1 reads SGDLS; CDR2 reads YYNGEE. The DNA for the CDR3 is TGTGCCAGCAGCAGGGGGGCGGGGGCGCCCGGGGAGCAGTACTTC. It is translated as CASSRGAGAPGEQYF.